One sample yielded the 19 T cell receptor beta chains listed below, sequenced in a study of blood T cell repertoires in COVID-19. The repertoire was sequenced with immunoSEQ multiplex PCR; TCRdb's copy has only in-frame clones and lacks some. The sample contains approximately 75,000 clones, around 84% of which appear only once. The sample comprised peripheral blood. Receptors were obtained from a woman aged 45-65 years with acute or convalescent COVID-19.

The J gene is TRBJ1-2, the V gene TRBV7-9; no reliable D call. Trimming took 2 bases from V and 2 from J, leaving 9 bases between them. Germline CDR1 reads SEHNR; CDR2 reads FQNEAQ (reference sequence). The CDR3 runs to 14 residues. The CDR3 reads CASSLWQSNYGYTF. In nucleotides, the CDR3 is TGTGCCAGCAGCTTATGGCAGTCGAACTATGGCTACACCTTC.

The V call is TRBV14, the J call TRBJ2-2; possible D gene TRBD1, 6 bases. The CDR3 contains 14 residues. Germline lookup yields CDR1 SGHDN and CDR2 FVKESK. V dropped 3 bases and J dropped 6 bases, with 11 bases sitting between them. The CDR3 loop reads CASSQMGQSGELFF. The CDR3 DNA reads as TGTGCCAGCAGCCAGATGGGACAATCCGGGGAGCTGTTTTTT.

The chain couples TRBV6-5 to TRBJ1-5; the D gene is possibly TRBD1 (5 bases). This CDR3 has 13 amino acids. The germline gives CDR1 MNHEY, CDR2 SVGAGI. The V gene lost 4 bases and the J gene lost 7 bases, with 11 bases spanning the gap. CDR3 in DNA: TGTGCCAGCAGTTCGGGGGTCTGGCAGCCCCAGCATTTT. Translated, it gives CASSSGVWQPQHF.

This sequence joins TRBV4-2 and TRBJ1-2; D remains ambiguous. In germline, CDR1 is LGHNA, CDR2 YNFKEQ. V lost 6 bases and J lost 3, with 11 bases in between. The CDR3 is 13 amino acids. In nucleotides, the CDR3 is TGTGCCAGCAGGAGGCTGCAAGACTATGGCTACACCTTC. Protein product: CASRRLQDYGYTF.

The gene calls are TRBV18 and TRBJ2-1, with 12 bases matching TRBD2. V gave up 3 bases and J gave up 7 bases; unmatched junction bases: 4. The CDR3 runs 15 residues. Looked up from germline, CDR1 is KGHSH and CDR2 is LQKENI. CDR3 amino acids: CASSPTSGGRNEQFF. The CDR3 DNA follows: TGTGCCAGCTCACCGACTAGCGGGGGCCGAAATGAGCAGTTCTTC.

The chain carries TRBV28 and TRBJ1-5; no definite D call. V was pared by 3 bases and J by 16 bases, with 13 bases between. CDR1 is MDHEN and CDR2 is SYDVKM in the germline V gene. This CDR3 has 11 residues. CDR3 coding DNA: TGTGCCAGCAGTTTCGGGGAGGAGGCCCATTTT. Its protein is CASSFGEEAHF.

The chain employs TRBV5-5 and TRBJ2-3; D is unresolved. The germline V and J ends were trimmed by 3 bases and 2 bases, with 4 bases remaining between them. Germline CDR1 reads SGHKS; CDR2 reads YYEKEE (reference sequence). The CDR3 extends over 12 amino acids. Written as DNA, the CDR3 is TGTGCCAGCAGCTCCTACACAGATACGCAGTATTTT. This encodes CASSSYTDTQYF.

The chain couples TRBV20-1 to TRBJ2-3; D uncertain. The CDR3 length is 10 residues. CDR1 and CDR2 from the germline V gene are DFQATT and SNEGSKA (reference sequence). V was clipped by 8 bases and J by 6 bases, with 9 bases between them. CDR3 protein: CSSRLDTQYF. The CDR3 nucleotides are TGCAGTTCGAGACTTGATACGCAGTATTTT.

This chain links TRBV28 with TRBJ1-4, with no clear D. CDR1 and CDR2 from the germline V gene are MDHEN and SYDVKM. The CDR3 consists of 12 residues. Trimming pared 5 bases from V and 8 bases from J, leaving 9 bases between. The CDR3 spells CASSPLQEKLFF. The CDR3 bases are TGTGCCAGCAGTCCCTTACAGGAAAAACTGTTTTTT. Variable domain in full (rest from reference TRBV28 and TRBJ1-4): DVKVTQSSRYLVKRTGEKVFLECVQDMDHENMFWYRQDPGLGLRLIYFSYDVKMKEKGDIPEGYSVSREKKERFSLILESASTNQTSMYLCASSPLQEKLFFGSGTQLSVL.

V and J are TRBV7-8 and TRBJ1-2; D remains ambiguous. V was cut by 2 bases and J by 7 bases, with 11 bases left in between. The CDR3 is made up of 13 amino acids. CDR1 and CDR2 (germline): SGHVS, FQNEAQ. In DNA, the CDR3 is TGTGCCAGCAGCTTAAGTGGGAGCGTTGGCTACACCTTC. Its protein product is CASSLSGSVGYTF.

The genes are TRBV5-6 and TRBJ1-1; a possible D gene is TRBD1 (5 bases). Deletions cut 4 bases from V and 4 bases from J, with 20 bases between. Germline loops: CDR1 SGHDT, CDR2 YYEEEE. The CDR3 has 16 residues. This chain's CDR3 is CASSLDIGGRSTEAFF. The CDR3 region has the DNA TGTGCCAGCAGCCTAGATATCGGGGGTCGGAGCACTGAAGCTTTCTTT.

The rearrangement joins TRBV6-2 or TRBV6-3 to TRBJ2-7; 8 bases map to TRBD1. Germline V lookup: CDR1 MNHEY, CDR2 SVGEGT. CDR3 length: 15 amino acids. Trimming at V came to 6 bases and at J to 3 bases, leaving 10 bases not matched to a gene. The CDR3 loop is CASSDRGEGLYEQYF. CDR3 in DNA: TGTGCCAGCAGCGACAGGGGCGAGGGACTCTACGAGCAGTACTTC.

The chain joins TRBV2 to TRBJ1-5; D call uncertain. V lost 3 bases, J lost 2 bases, and 11 bases lay in between. Germline V lookup: CDR1 SNHLY, CDR2 FYNNEI. This CDR3 is 15 amino acids long. The CDR3 nucleotides are TGTGCCAGCAGTGAGATCACGGTCGGCAATCAGCCCCAGCATTTT. Translating it yields CASSEITVGNQPQHF.

The J gene is TRBJ1-1, the V gene TRBV7-6, with a possible D match to TRBD1 (5 bases). Germline V gene lookup returns CDR1 SGHVS and CDR2 FNYEAQ. The V and J ends lost 5 bases and 6 bases respectively, with 19 bases between them. The CDR3 is 15 residues long. CDR3 in DNA: TGTGCCAGCAGCCCCCTGGTGAGCCAGGGTGCTGAAGCTTTCTTT. It translates to CASSPLVSQGAEAFF.

The rearrangement joins TRBV6-5 to TRBJ2-1, with 9 positions matching TRBD2. The CDR3 length is 15 residues. V lost 3 bases and J lost 5; bases outside the gene matches: 5. The V gene's germline CDR1 is MNHEY and CDR2 SVGAGI. CDR3 coding DNA: TGTGCCAGCAGTTATAGGGGACTAGCTGACAATGAGCAGTTCTTC. It encodes CASSYRGLADNEQFF.

The chain couples TRBV7-3 to TRBJ2-5, with TRBD2 matching 7 bases. CDR3 size: 16 residues. In germline, CDR1 is SGHTA, CDR2 FQGTGA. Trimming took 5 bases from V and 5 from J; bases not matched to a gene: 14. The CDR3: CASSPRTSVFAETQYF. The CDR3 region has the DNA TGTGCCAGCAGCCCCAGGACTAGTGTGTTTGCGGAGACCCAGTACTTC.

The chain joins TRBV27 to TRBJ2-7; D not resolved. Trimming removed 8 bases from V and 1 base from J, with 9 bases in between. Germline values: CDR1 MNHEY, CDR2 SMNVEV (reference sequence). The CDR3 sequence is 12 residues long. The CDR3 loop reads CASFSASYEQYF. CDR3 DNA sequence: TGTGCCAGCTTCAGCGCTTCCTACGAGCAGTACTTC.

The V call is TRBV18, the J call TRBJ1-3; D call uncertain. Deletions cut 3 bases from V and 6 bases from J, with 9 bases between. CDR3 length: 13 residues. Germline CDR1 KGHSH, CDR2 LQKENI. CDR3 in amino acids: CASSPSRENTIYF. CDR3 coding DNA: TGTGCCAGCTCACCCTCACGAGAAAACACCATATATTTT.

This clone was observed a single time. V usage is TRBV7-3 and J usage is TRBJ1-2; D gene uncertain. The CDR3 sequence is 14 residues long. The germline CDR1 and CDR2 sequences are SGHTA and FQGTGA. The V end was cut by 0 bases, the J end by 6 bases, with 11 bases between. Written as DNA, the CDR3 is TGTGCCAGCAGCTTAACAGAGTCGGGGAATGGCTACACCTTC. Its translation is CASSLTESGNGYTF.